This entry lists 25 T cell receptor beta chains sequenced from one sample in a study of early T cells in non-severe SARS-CoV-2 infection. One entry per CDR3 protein, called by TCRdb with MiXCR from the 5' RACE reads. The sample carries about 55,000 distinct CDR3 sequences, under 15% recorded once. The material sequenced was whole blood, taken at baseline. Every receptor here comes from an adult who was a healthcare worker with PCR-confirmed SARS-CoV-2 infection or an uninfected control (not recorded which).

The V gene is TRBV5-4, the J gene TRBJ2-2; 8 bases match TRBD1. The CDR3 consists of 14 residues. V gave up 5 bases and J gave up 1 base; unmatched junction bases: 1. Germline assignment: CDR1 SGHNT and CDR2 YYREEE (reference sequence). CDR3: CASRGTGNTGELFF. CDR3 sequence (DNA): TGTGCCAGCAGGGGGACAGGGAACACCGGGGAGCTGTTTTTT.

This chain uses TRBV6-2 or TRBV6-3 with TRBJ2-2; D not resolved. Germline CDR1 and CDR2: MNHEY and SVGEGT. The CDR3 sequence is 14 residues long. Trimming left V 2 bases short and J 2 bases short, with 6 bases between. The CDR3 bases are TGTGCCAGCAGTTACCCCATTAACACCGGGGAGCTGTTTTTT. Residues: CASSYPINTGELFF.

This sequence joins TRBV12-3 or TRBV12-4 and TRBJ1-5, with D possibly being TRBD1 (5 bases). Trimming removed 8 bases from V and 0 bases from J, with 8 bases in between. This CDR3 has 13 amino acids. The CDR3 loop is CASGGRSNQPQHF. CDR3 sequence (DNA): TGTGCCAGCGGGGGACGTAGCAATCAGCCCCAGCATTTT.

The genes are TRBV5-4 and TRBJ2-2; D gene uncertain. This CDR3 contains 17 residues. V lost 0 bases, J lost 2 bases, and 14 bases lay in between. The germline V gene has CDR1 SGHNT and CDR2 YYREEE (reference sequence). The CDR3: CASSLGPLAANTGELFF. In DNA form, the CDR3 reads TGTGCCAGCAGCTTGGGCCCCTTGGCAGCCAACACCGGGGAGCTGTTTTTT.

This clonotype has more than one count but fewer than ten. The rearrangement joins TRBV7-6 to TRBJ2-1, with D perhaps TRBD1 or TRBD2 (6 bases each). The CDR3 covers 19 residues. V lost 4 bases, J lost 0 bases, and 22 bases lay in between. The germline V gene has CDR1 SGHVS and CDR2 FNYEAQ. This CDR3 is CASSSRQRGPPSSYNEQFF. CDR3 nucleotide sequence: TGTGCCAGCAGCTCACGGCAACGGGGGCCGCCGAGCTCCTACAATGAGCAGTTCTTC.

In its sample, this clonotype was seen a few times. The V gene is TRBV27, the J gene TRBJ1-5; D possibly corresponds to TRBD1 (5 bases). This CDR3 has 15 amino acids. Germline-derived CDR1 and CDR2 are MNHEY and SMNVEV (reference sequence). The V and J ends lost 10 bases and 0 bases respectively, with 16 bases between them. CDR3 sequence (DNA): TGTGCCACCCCCCGGGGGGGTCGTAGCAATCAGCCCCAGCATTTT. Translation: CATPRGGRSNQPQHF.

The rearrangement joins TRBV3-1 to TRBJ2-6; no clear D gene. The V end was cut by 1 base, the J end by 2 bases, with 3 bases between. The length of the CDR3 is 14 residues. The germline gives CDR1 LGHDT, CDR2 YNNKEL (reference sequence). CDR3 bases: TGTGCCAGCAGCCAAGTTCCTGGGGCCAACGTCCTGACTTTC. Residues: CASSQVPGANVLTF.

The gene calls are TRBV27 and TRBJ2-2; D might be TRBD2 (7 bases). The V end lost 10 bases, the J end lost 4 bases, and 19 bases lay between the germline ends. The germline V gene encodes CDR1 MNHEY and CDR2 SMNVEV (reference sequence). The CDR3 sequence is 15 residues long. The CDR3 DNA reads TGTGCCACCTTCCGGGGGGCAGCCGGCACCGGGGAGCTGTTTTTT. Its translation is CATFRGAAGTGELFF.

This clonotype occurred a few times. V and J are TRBV24-1 and TRBJ2-1, with D uncertain. V was shortened by 1 base and J by 0 bases, with 9 bases between the two germline ends. CDR3 length: 16 residues. Germline CDR1 KGHDR, CDR2 SFDVKD. The CDR3 region is CATSDFAANSYNEQFF. The DNA for the CDR3 is TGTGCCACCAGTGATTTCGCGGCGAACTCCTACAATGAGCAGTTCTTC.

This clonotype has a count of ten or more. The gene calls are TRBV6-5 and TRBJ2-7, with TRBD2 identical over 14 bases. This CDR3 spans 14 amino acids. The germline gives CDR1 MNHEY, CDR2 SVGAGI. The V gene end was trimmed by 5 bases and the J gene end by 5 bases; junction bases not matched to a gene: 2. CDR3 in amino acids: CASSRLAGGHEQYF. The CDR3 coding sequence is TGTGCCAGCAGTCGACTAGCGGGGGGGCACGAGCAGTACTTC.

This clonotype was detected only a few times. The CDR3: CASSSPTVGSPLHF. For the CDR3, the DNA is TGTGCCAGCAGCTCCCCTACCGTTGGTTCACCCCTCCACTTT. The genes are TRBV7-2 and TRBJ1-6; D not certain. Germline CDR1 is SGHTA and CDR2 is FQGNSA. The CDR3 sequence is 14 residues long. With 4 bases removed from V and 9 bases from J, the gap between germline ends came to 13 bases.

This clonotype was seen a few times. This chain links TRBV7-9 with TRBJ2-1; 8 bases agree with TRBD1. Germline V gene data show CDR1 as SEHNR and CDR2 as FQNEAQ (reference sequence). This CDR3 is built from 20 residues. V shed 0 bases and J 9 bases; nucleotides not matched to a gene: 22. CDR3 amino acids: CASSLALGDRDRILWSEQFF. CDR3 bases: TGTGCCAGCAGCTTAGCGCTTGGGGATCGGGACAGGATTTTGTGGAGTGAGCAGTTCTTC.

This clonotype qualifies as medium-sized. This chain uses TRBV9 with TRBJ2-1; TRBD1 might be the D (6 bases). V was clipped by 4 bases and J by 2 bases, with 19 bases between them. The CDR3 is 17 amino acids. The germline gives CDR1 SGDLS, CDR2 YYNGEE. The CDR3 region has the DNA TGTGCCAGCAGCCATCTGGGGGCTGGACAGCCCTACAATGAGCAGTTCTTC. It codes for CASSHLGAGQPYNEQFF.

This clonotype was seen a few times. V usage is TRBV11-2 and J usage is TRBJ2-3; 16 bases match TRBD2. The CDR3 consists of 21 residues. J was trimmed by 4 bases and V by 3 bases; bases with no gene match: 16. Per the germline V gene, CDR1 is SGHAT and CDR2 is FQNNGV. The CDR3 is CASSFQPGLAGGEGTADTQYF. Here the CDR3 DNA reads TGTGCCAGCAGCTTCCAACCGGGACTAGCGGGAGGGGAGGGAACCGCAGATACGCAGTATTTT.

This clonotype has only a few counts. V is TRBV20-1 and J is TRBJ2-7; D is possibly TRBD1 (6 bases). Looked up from germline, CDR1 is DFQATT and CDR2 is SNEGSKA (reference sequence). The CDR3 totals 12 residues. With 3 bases removed from V and 5 bases from J, the gap between germline ends came to 11 bases. Here the CDR3 reads CSARDSDHEQYF. The CDR3 DNA sequence: TGCAGTGCTAGGGACAGCGACCACGAGCAGTACTTC.

This clonotype was detected only a few times. The chain uses TRBV5-1 and TRBJ2-5; no reliable D call. Germline V gives CDR1 SGHRS, CDR2 YFSETQ. Trimming cost V 1 base and J 1 base, with 5 bases left between them. The CDR3 covers 13 residues. For the CDR3, the DNA is TGCGCCAGCAGCTTGTCGGCCCAAGAGACCCAGTACTTC. Translation: CASSLSAQETQYF.

The rearrangement joins TRBV27 to TRBJ2-2; D unclear. The CDR3 is made up of 13 amino acids. Per germline, CDR1 MNHEY and CDR2 SMNVEV (reference sequence). V dropped 3 bases and J dropped 4 bases, with 6 bases sitting between them. CDR3 in DNA: TGTGCCAGCAGTTTTCCCGGCACCGGGGAGCTGTTTTTT. This encodes CASSFPGTGELFF.

This clonotype was seen ten or more times. This chain joins TRBV4-2 and TRBJ2-2; D unresolved. Germline V lookup: CDR1 LGHNA, CDR2 YNFKEQ. Trimming removed 7 bases at V and 0 bases at J, with 15 bases between. This CDR3 region has 16 residues. DNA of the CDR3: TGTGCCAGCACCCCAAAGGACGGAACGAACACCGGGGAGCTGTTTTTT. Translated, it gives CASTPKDGTNTGELFF.

The chain joins TRBV10-3 to TRBJ2-2, with D perhaps matching TRBD1 (6 bases). The germline CDR1 and CDR2 sequences are ENHRY and SYGVKD. V gave up 7 bases and J gave up 7 bases, with 19 bases separating them. The CDR3 sequence is 15 residues long. The CDR3, as DNA: TGTGCCATCACCATAAGACAGGACGCGGTCGGGGAGCTGTTTTTT. Protein product: CAITIRQDAVGELFF.

J is TRBJ2-7 and V is TRBV11-2; TRBD1 or TRBD2 may be the D gene (5 bases each). CDR3 size: 11 residues. With 6 bases removed from V and 7 bases from J, the gap between germline ends came to 10 bases. Germline V lookup: CDR1 SGHAT, CDR2 FQNNGV. CDR3 sequence: CASSGWGEQYF. CDR3 coding DNA: TGTGCCAGCAGTGGGTGGGGGGAGCAGTACTTC.

There are many counts of this clonotype. This chain joins TRBV5-1 and TRBJ2-1; D is unresolved. Trimming took off 6 bases at V and 3 bases at J, with 4 bases between the two ends. This CDR3 has 11 residues. Germline V gene data show CDR1 as SGHRS and CDR2 as YFSETQ. For the CDR3, the DNA is TGCGCCAGCACAAACTACAATGAGCAGTTCTTC. It specifies CASTNYNEQFF.

In this sample, this clonotype turned up a few times. The chain carries TRBV11-2 and TRBJ2-5; TRBD2 agrees at 8 bases. This CDR3 is built from 15 residues. The J segment lost 5 bases and the V segment lost 2 bases, leaving 7 bases of the junction unmatched. The germline CDR1 and CDR2 sequences are SGHAT and FQNNGV. The CDR3 region is CASSLSSGGQETQYF. The CDR3 DNA follows: TGTGCCAGCAGCTTATCGAGCGGGGGCCAGGAGACCCAGTACTTC.

The table lists this clonotype with many counts. V gene TRBV12-3 or TRBV12-4 combines with J gene TRBJ2-3; D is unclear. V was pared by 2 bases and J by 11 bases, with 11 bases between. The CDR3 runs 12 residues. The DNA for the CDR3 is TGTGCCAGCAGTTTAATCAGCCCCCAGCAGTATTTT. It yields the protein CASSLISPQQYF.

V and J are TRBV2 and TRBJ2-1; TRBD2 agrees at 7 bases. V lost 4 bases and J lost 12; bases outside the gene matches: 9. The CDR3 spans 13 residues. Germline V gene lookup returns CDR1 SNHLY and CDR2 FYNNEI. The CDR3 DNA sequence: TGTGCCAGCAGTGGCGGGAGCGGTTTAGGGCAGTTCTTC. It translates to CASSGGSGLGQFF.

The rearrangement links TRBV6-1 to TRBJ2-7; 7 nucleotides line up with TRBD2. Germline CDR1 MNHNS, CDR2 SASEGT. The CDR3 loop spans 14 amino acids. V trimming: 6 bases; J trimming: 5 bases; junction bases outside the gene matches: 10. The CDR3 here is CASRPPGGKNEQYF. CDR3 in DNA: TGTGCCAGCAGGCCCCCCGGGGGGAAGAACGAGCAGTACTTC.